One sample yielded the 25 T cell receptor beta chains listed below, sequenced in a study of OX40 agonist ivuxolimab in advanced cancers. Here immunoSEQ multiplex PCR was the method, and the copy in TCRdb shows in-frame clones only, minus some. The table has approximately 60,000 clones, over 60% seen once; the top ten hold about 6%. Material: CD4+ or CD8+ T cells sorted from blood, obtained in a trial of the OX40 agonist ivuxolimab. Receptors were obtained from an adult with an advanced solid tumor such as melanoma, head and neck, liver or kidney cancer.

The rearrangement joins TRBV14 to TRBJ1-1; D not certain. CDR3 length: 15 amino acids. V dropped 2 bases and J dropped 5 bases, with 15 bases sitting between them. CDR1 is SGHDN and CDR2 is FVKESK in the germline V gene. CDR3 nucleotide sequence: TGTGCCAGCAGCCAATCCTCGGTCCGAGGGACTGAAGCTTTCTTT. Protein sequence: CASSQSSVRGTEAFF.

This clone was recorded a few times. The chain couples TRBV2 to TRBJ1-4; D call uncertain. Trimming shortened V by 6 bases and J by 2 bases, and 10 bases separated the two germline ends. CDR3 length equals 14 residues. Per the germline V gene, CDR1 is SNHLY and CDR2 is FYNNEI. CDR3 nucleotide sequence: TGTGCCAGCAGGGAGTTGGTGACTAATGAAAAACTGTTTTTT. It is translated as CASRELVTNEKLFF.

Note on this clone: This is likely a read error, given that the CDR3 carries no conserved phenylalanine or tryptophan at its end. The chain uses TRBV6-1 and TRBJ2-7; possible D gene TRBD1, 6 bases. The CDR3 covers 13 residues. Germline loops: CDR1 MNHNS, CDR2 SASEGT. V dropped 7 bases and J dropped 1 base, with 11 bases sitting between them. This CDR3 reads CASTWTASYEQYL. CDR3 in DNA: TGTGCCAGCACTTGGACAGCTTCCTACGAGCAGTACTTA.

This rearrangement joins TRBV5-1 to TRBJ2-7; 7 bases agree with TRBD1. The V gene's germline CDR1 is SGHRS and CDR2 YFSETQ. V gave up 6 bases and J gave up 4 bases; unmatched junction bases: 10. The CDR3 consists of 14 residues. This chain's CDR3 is CASTEPDRVYEQYF. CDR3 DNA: TGCGCCAGCACCGAGCCCGACAGGGTATACGAGCAGTACTTC.

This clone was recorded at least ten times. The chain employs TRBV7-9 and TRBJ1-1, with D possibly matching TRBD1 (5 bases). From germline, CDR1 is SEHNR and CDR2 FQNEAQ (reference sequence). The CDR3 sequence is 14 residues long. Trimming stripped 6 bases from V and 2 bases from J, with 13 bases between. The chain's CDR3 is CASRRPGANTEAFF. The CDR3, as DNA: TGTGCCAGCAGGCGTCCCGGGGCAAACACTGAAGCTTTCTTT.

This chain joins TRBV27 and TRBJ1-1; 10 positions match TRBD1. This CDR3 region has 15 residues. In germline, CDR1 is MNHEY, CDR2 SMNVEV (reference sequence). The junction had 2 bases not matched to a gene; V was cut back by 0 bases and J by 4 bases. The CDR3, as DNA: TGTGCCAGCAGTTTATCCAGGGACAGGGGCACTGAAGCTTTCTTT. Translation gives CASSLSRDRGTEAFF.

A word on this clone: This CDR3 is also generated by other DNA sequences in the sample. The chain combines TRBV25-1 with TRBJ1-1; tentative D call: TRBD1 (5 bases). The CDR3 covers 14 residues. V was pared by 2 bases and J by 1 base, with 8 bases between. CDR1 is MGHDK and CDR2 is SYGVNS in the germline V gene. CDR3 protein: CASSERGGNTEAFF. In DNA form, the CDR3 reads TGTGCCAGCAGTGAAAGGGGAGGGAACACTGAAGCTTTCTTT.

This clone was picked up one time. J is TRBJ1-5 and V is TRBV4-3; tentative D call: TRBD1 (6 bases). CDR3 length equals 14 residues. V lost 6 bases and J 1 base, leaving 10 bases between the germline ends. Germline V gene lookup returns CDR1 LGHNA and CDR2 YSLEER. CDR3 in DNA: TGCGCCAGCAGTCGCACAGGGAGCAATCAGCCCCAGCATTTT. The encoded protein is CASSRTGSNQPQHF.

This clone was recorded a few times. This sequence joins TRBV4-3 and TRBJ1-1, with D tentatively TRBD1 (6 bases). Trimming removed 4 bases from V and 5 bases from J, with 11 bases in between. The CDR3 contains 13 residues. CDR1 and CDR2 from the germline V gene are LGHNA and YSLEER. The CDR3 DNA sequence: TGCGCCAGCAGCCCCGAGGACAGAACTGAAGCTTTCTTT. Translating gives CASSPEDRTEAFF.

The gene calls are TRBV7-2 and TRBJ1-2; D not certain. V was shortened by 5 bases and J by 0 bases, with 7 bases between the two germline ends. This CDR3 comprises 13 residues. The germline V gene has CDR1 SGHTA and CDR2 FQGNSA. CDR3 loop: CASSQTTNYGYTF. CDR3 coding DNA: TGTGCCAGCAGCCAGACCACTAACTATGGCTACACCTTC.

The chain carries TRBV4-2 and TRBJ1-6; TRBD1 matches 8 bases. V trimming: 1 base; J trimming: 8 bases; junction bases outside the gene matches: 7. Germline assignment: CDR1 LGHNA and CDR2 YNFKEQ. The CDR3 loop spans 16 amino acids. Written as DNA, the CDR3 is TGTGCCAGCAGCCAAGGATTCGGACAGGGAGATTCACCCCTCCACTTT. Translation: CASSQGFGQGDSPLHF.

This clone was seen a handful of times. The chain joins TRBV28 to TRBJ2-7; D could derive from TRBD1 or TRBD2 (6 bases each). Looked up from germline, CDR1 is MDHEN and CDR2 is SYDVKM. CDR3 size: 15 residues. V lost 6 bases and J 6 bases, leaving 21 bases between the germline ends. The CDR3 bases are TGTGCCAGCAGATCCGGCGGGGCAGGGGCGGCCGAGCAGTACTTC. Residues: CASRSGGAGAAEQYF.

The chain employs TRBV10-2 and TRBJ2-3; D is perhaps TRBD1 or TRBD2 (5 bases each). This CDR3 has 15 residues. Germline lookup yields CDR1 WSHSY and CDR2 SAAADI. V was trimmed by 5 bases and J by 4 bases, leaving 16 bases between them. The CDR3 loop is CASSLWDRVSDTQYF. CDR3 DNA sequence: TGCGCCAGCAGTCTGTGGGACCGGGTGTCAGATACGCAGTATTTT.

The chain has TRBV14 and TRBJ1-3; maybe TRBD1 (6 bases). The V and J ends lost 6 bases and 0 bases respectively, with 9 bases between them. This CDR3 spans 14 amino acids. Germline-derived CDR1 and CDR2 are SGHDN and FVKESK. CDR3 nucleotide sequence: TGTGCCAGCAGAACAGGGAGCTCTGGAAACACCATATATTTT. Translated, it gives CASRTGSSGNTIYF.

CDR3 region: CAWNQGGGYEQYF. CDR3 DNA sequence: TGTGCCTGGAACCAGGGAGGAGGCTACGAGCAGTACTTC. The genes are TRBV30 and TRBJ2-7, with a weak D call TRBD2 (6 bases). This CDR3 spans 13 amino acids. Germline assignment: CDR1 GTSNPN and CDR2 SVGIG (reference sequence). Between the trimmed V and J ends, which lost 4 bases and 3 bases, there was a span of 13 bases.

CDR3 coding DNA: TGTGCCAGCAGCTTGGGACAGTCTAATGAAAAACTGTTTTTT. Translating gives CASSLGQSNEKLFF. The J gene is TRBJ1-4, the V gene TRBV5-6; TRBD1 is a possible D gene (5 bases). CDR3 length: 14 amino acids. Trimming took off 0 bases at V and 3 bases at J, with 6 bases between the two ends. The germline V gene has CDR1 SGHDT and CDR2 YYEEEE.

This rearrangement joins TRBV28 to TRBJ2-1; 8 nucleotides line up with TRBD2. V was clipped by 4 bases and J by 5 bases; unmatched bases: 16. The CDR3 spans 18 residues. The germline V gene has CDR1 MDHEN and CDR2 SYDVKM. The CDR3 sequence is CASSSPLRGLGSHNEQFF. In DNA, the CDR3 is TGTGCCAGCAGTTCACCCCTCCGGGGACTAGGGTCTCACAATGAGCAGTTCTTC.

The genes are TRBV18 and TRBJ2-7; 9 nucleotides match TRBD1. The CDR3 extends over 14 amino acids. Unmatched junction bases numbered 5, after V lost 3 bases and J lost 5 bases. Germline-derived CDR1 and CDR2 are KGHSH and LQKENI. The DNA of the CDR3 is TGTGCCAGCTCACCGAGGACAGGGGAGGACGAGCAGTACTTC. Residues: CASSPRTGEDEQYF. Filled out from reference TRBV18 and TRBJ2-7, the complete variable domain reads NAGVMQNPRHLVRRRGQEARLRCSPMKGHSHVYWYRQLPEEGLKFMVYLQKENIIDESGMPKERFSAEFPKEGPSILRIQQVVRGDSAAYFCASSPRTGEDEQYFGPGTRLTVT.

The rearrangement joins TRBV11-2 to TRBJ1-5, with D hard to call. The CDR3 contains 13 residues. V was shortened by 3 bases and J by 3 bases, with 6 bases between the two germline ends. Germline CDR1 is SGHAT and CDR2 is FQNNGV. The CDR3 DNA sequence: TGTGCCAGCAGCTTTTTGAACAATCAGCCCCAGCATTTT. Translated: CASSFLNNQPQHF.

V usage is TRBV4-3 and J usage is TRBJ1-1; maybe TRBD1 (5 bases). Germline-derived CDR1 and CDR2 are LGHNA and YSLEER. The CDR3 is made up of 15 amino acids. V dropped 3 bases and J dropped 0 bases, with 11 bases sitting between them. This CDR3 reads CASSHVDRVNTEAFF. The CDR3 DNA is TGCGCCAGCAGCCACGTAGACAGAGTGAACACTGAAGCTTTCTTT.

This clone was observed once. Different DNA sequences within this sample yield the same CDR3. Here the CDR3 reads CASSIRGEGGEQYF. CDR3 nucleotide sequence: TGTGCCAGTAGTATTAGGGGGGAAGGCGGCGAGCAGTACTTC. The V call is TRBV19, the J call TRBJ2-7; D is tentatively TRBD1 or TRBD2 (6 bases each). The V gene's germline CDR1 is LNHDA and CDR2 SQIVND (reference sequence). Trimming took off 3 bases at V and 6 bases at J, with 15 bases between the two ends. The CDR3 has 14 residues.

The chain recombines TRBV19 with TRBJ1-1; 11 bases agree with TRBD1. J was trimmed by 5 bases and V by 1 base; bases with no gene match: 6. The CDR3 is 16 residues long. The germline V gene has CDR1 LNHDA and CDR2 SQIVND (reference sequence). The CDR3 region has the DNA TGTGCCAGTAGTATAGGTGGGACAGGGGGAGGTACTGAAGCTTTCTTT. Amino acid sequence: CASSIGGTGGGTEAFF.

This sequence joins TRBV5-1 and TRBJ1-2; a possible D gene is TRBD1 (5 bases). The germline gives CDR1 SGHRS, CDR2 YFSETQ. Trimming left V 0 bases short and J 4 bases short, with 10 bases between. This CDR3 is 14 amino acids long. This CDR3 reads CASSLDSGSYGYTF. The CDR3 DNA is TGCGCCAGCAGCTTGGATTCAGGGTCCTATGGCTACACCTTC.

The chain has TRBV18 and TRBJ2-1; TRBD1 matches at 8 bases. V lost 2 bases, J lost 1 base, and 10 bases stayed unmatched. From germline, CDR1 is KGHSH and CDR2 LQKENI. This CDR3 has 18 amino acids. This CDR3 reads CASSPIATGQGSYNEQFF. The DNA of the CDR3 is TGTGCCAGCTCACCAATCGCAACAGGACAGGGATCCTACAATGAGCAGTTCTTC. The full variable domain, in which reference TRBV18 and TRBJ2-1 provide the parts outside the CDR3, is NAGVMQNPRHLVRRRGQEARLRCSPMKGHSHVYWYRQLPEEGLKFMVYLQKENIIDESGMPKERFSAEFPKEGPSILRIQQVVRGDSAAYFCASSPIATGQGSYNEQFFGPGTRLTVL.

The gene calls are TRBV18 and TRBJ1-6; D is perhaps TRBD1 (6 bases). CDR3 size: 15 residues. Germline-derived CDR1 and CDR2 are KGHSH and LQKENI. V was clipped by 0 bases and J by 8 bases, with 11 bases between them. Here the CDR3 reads CASSPPTGSHSPLHF. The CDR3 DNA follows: TGTGCCAGCTCACCACCAACAGGGTCACATTCACCCCTCCACTTT.